This record concerns one T cell receptor (beta chain) sequence. The antigen remains unidentified. This CDR3 contains 15 residues. This table comes from immunoSEQ multiplex PCR, and its TCRdb copy is limited to in-frame clones, with some not included. This table has over 75,000 clones, 85% to 95% appearing once. The data derive from a study of OX40 agonist ivuxolimab in advanced cancers. Study as a whole: Checkpoint inhibitors had been given previously to 40% of patients. Study-wide results and caveats: On average, CD8+ T cells had more expanded clones than CD4+. The investigators did not determine what antigen specificity the expanded peripheral T cells had.

The J gene is TRBJ1-4, the V gene TRBV21-1; the table calls TRBD1, which could not be checked here. TRBV21-1 represents a pseudogene. This TCR derives from an adult with an advanced solid tumor such as melanoma, head and neck, liver or kidney cancer. The input for sequencing was CD4+ or CD8+ T cells sorted from blood, taken in a trial of the OX40 agonist ivuxolimab. In nucleotides, the CDR3 is TGTGCCAGCAGCACACCTCCGGACAGGGATGAAAAACTGTTTTTT. Amino acid sequence: CASSTPPDRDEKLFF.